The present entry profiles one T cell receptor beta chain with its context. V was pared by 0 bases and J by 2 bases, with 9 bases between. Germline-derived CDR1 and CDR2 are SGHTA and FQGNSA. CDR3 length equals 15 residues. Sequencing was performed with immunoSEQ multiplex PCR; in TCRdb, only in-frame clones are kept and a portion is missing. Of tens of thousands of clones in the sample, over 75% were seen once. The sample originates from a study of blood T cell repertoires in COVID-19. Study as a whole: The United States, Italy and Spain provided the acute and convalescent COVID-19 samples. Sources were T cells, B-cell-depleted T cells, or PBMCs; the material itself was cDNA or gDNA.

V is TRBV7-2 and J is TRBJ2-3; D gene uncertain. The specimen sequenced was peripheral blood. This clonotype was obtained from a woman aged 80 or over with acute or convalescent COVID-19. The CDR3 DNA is TGTGCCAGCAGCTTAGCGGGCCAGGCCACAGATACGCAGTATTTT. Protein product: CASSLAGQATDTQYF.